The 26 T cell receptor beta chains reported below all come from one sample, sequenced in a study of blood T cell repertoires in COVID-19. Here immunoSEQ multiplex PCR was the method, and the copy in TCRdb shows in-frame clones only, minus some. Of around 34,000 clones listed, around 80% are singletons. Sample: peripheral blood. The receptors originated from a man of 80 years or more with active or convalescent COVID-19.

V and J are TRBV28 and TRBJ1-1; D gene ambiguous. CDR3 length: 16 residues. Trimming removed 2 bases at V and 1 base at J, with 14 bases between. Germline V gene sequence: CDR1 MDHEN, CDR2 SYDVKM. The CDR3 spells CASSLNSPPWNTEAFF. In DNA, the CDR3 is TGTGCCAGCAGTTTAAACAGCCCCCCCTGGAACACTGAAGCTTTCTTT.

This clone was observed a single time. The rearrangement uses TRBV12-3 or TRBV12-4 and TRBJ2-5; D possibly corresponds to TRBD2 (6 bases). The CDR3 spans 11 residues. V gave up 6 bases and J gave up 5 bases, with 7 bases separating them. The CDR3 loop is CASRGGETQYF. In nucleotides, the CDR3 is TGTGCCAGCAGGGGAGGCGAGACCCAGTACTTC.

CDR3: CASSVGGTGANVLTF. The CDR3 DNA reads TGTGCCAGCAGCGTTGGAGGGACTGGGGCCAACGTCCTGACTTTC. The chain recombines TRBV9 with TRBJ2-6; weak D call: TRBD2 (6 bases). Trimming pared 2 bases from V and 2 bases from J, leaving 8 bases between. The germline V gene encodes CDR1 SGDLS and CDR2 YYNGEE. This CDR3 is 15 amino acids long. The entire variable domain, with the rest obtained from reference TRBV9 and TRBJ2-6, is as follows: DSGVTQTPKHLITATGQRVTLRCSPRSGDLSVYWYQQSLDQGLQFLIQYYNGEERAKGNILERFSAQQFPDLHSELNLSSLELGDSALYFCASSVGGTGANVLTFGAGSRLTVL.

CDR3 in amino acids: CASSLVSGTYNEQFF. DNA for the CDR3: TGTGCCAGCAGCTTAGTAAGCGGAACCTACAATGAGCAGTTCTTC. The genes are TRBV7-8 and TRBJ2-1, with TRBD2 as a possible D gene (5 bases). The CDR3 loop spans 15 amino acids. Germline assignment: CDR1 SGHVS and CDR2 FQNEAQ. V was clipped by 1 base and J by 2 bases, with 9 bases between them.

This clone occurred a few times. V gene TRBV27 combines with J gene TRBJ1-5; TRBD1 agrees at 8 bases. With 3 bases clipped from V and 8 bases from J, the junction kept 3 bases outside the gene matches. Germline lookup yields CDR1 MNHEY and CDR2 SMNVEV (reference sequence). This CDR3 region has 13 residues. The chain's CDR3 is CASSLTGAEPQHF. DNA for the CDR3: TGTGCCAGCAGTTTGACAGGGGCAGAGCCCCAGCATTTT.

The genes are TRBV7-3 and TRBJ2-1; 13 nucleotides agree with TRBD2. The CDR3 is 15 residues long. The V gene end was trimmed by 5 bases and the J gene end by 8 bases; junction bases not matched to a gene: 6. Germline V gene sequence: CDR1 SGHTA, CDR2 FQGTGA. The CDR3 here is CASSPGLAGADEQFF. The CDR3 DNA is TGTGCCAGCAGCCCCGGACTAGCGGGAGCCGATGAGCAGTTCTTC.

The chain recombines TRBV24-1 with TRBJ2-7, with 11 bases aligning to TRBD2. Looked up from germline, CDR1 is KGHDR and CDR2 is SFDVKD. The length of the CDR3 is 15 residues. Germline trimming cut 4 bases from V and 5 bases from J; bases unmatched to any gene: 6. The CDR3 DNA reads as TGTGCCACCAGTGACGGACTAGCGGGTTTGAACGAGCAGTACTTC. This codes for CATSDGLAGLNEQYF.

V usage is TRBV11-2 and J usage is TRBJ2-5, with 7 bases matching TRBD2. J lost 5 bases, V lost 8 bases, and 8 bases had no gene match. Germline loops: CDR1 SGHAT, CDR2 FQNNGV. This CDR3 region has 13 residues. The CDR3 protein is CASGGGAGETQYF. CDR3 DNA: TGTGCCAGCGGGGGGGGAGCCGGCGAGACCCAGTACTTC.

This clone showed up just a few times. CDR3 residues: CASSSRGGVFNQPQHF. The CDR3 bases are TGTGCCAGCAGTTCCAGAGGGGGGGTTTTCAATCAGCCCCAGCATTTT. The genes are TRBV28 and TRBJ1-5; tentatively, D is TRBD1 (6 bases). V lost 4 bases, J lost 3 bases, and 16 bases lay in between. This CDR3 has 16 amino acids. CDR1 MDHEN and CDR2 SYDVKM come from the germline V gene.

The chain links TRBV2 to TRBJ1-6; 7 nucleotides line up with TRBD1. With 6 bases clipped from V and 9 bases from J, the junction kept 5 bases outside the gene matches. Germline loops: CDR1 SNHLY, CDR2 FYNNEI. This CDR3 is 13 amino acids long. The DNA of the CDR3 is TGTGCCAGCAGGGCAGGGGGGATTTCACCCCTCCACTTT. Translation: CASRAGGISPLHF.

This chain connects TRBV5-1 to TRBJ2-7; 7 bases map to TRBD1. Germline V gene sequence: CDR1 SGHRS, CDR2 YFSETQ. V was clipped by 0 bases and J by 5 bases; unmatched bases: 5. This CDR3 is built from 14 residues. The DNA for the CDR3 is TGCGCCAGCAGCTTGGAACGGGACAGCCACGAGCAGTACTTC. It translates to CASSLERDSHEQYF.

Here the CDR3 DNA reads TGCGCCAGCAGCCCGGGACAGAGCAGCTCCTATAATTCACCCCTCCACTTT. It encodes CASSPGQSSSYNSPLHF. The chain links TRBV5-1 to TRBJ1-6, with 7 bases fitting TRBD1. Unmatched junction bases numbered 7, after V lost 4 bases and J lost 0 bases. Germline CDR1 reads SGHRS; CDR2 reads YFSETQ. The CDR3 loop spans 17 amino acids.

J is TRBJ1-2 and V is TRBV24-1, with TRBD1 identical over 7 bases. CDR1 and CDR2 from the germline V gene are KGHDR and SFDVKD. This CDR3 is built from 12 residues. V dropped 5 bases and J dropped 7; count of bases not matched to a gene: 3. CDR3 sequence: CATSGTGLGYTF. The CDR3, as DNA: TGTGCCACCAGTGGGACAGGCCTTGGCTACACCTTC.

The chain employs TRBV18 and TRBJ1-2; 7 nucleotides match TRBD1. The CDR3 totals 15 residues. From germline, CDR1 is KGHSH and CDR2 LQKENI. The V gene end was trimmed by 5 bases and the J gene end by 7 bases; junction bases not matched to a gene: 13. The CDR3 DNA follows: TGTGCCAGCTCAGAACTCAGTCAGGGGGAGAGTGGCTACACCTTC. Its protein product is CASSELSQGESGYTF.

The CDR3 region is CASSRRGSISYEQYF. The CDR3 DNA reads TGTGCCAGCAGCCGCAGGGGGTCCATCTCCTACGAGCAGTACTTC. The V and J genes are TRBV13 and TRBJ2-7; 7 positions agree with TRBD1. Per the germline V gene, CDR1 is PRHDT and CDR2 is FYEKMQ (reference sequence). The CDR3 runs 15 residues. V lost 5 bases and J lost 0; bases outside the gene matches: 7.

CDR3 bases: TGTGCCAGCAGCCAAGGTGGTCTGGGGCGCAATGAGCAGTTCTTC. It encodes CASSQGGLGRNEQFF. The rearrangement joins TRBV3-1 (or the pseudogene TRBV3-2) to TRBJ2-1, with D possibly being TRBD1 (5 bases). Germline CDR1 is LGHDT and CDR2 is YNNKEL (reference sequence). Trimming took off 1 base at V and 6 bases at J, with 13 bases between the two ends. This CDR3 region has 15 residues.

The table lists this clone with a few counts. The V and J genes are TRBV5-1 and TRBJ1-6, with unresolved D. CDR3 length: 18 amino acids. Trimming took off 4 bases at V and 10 bases at J, with 27 bases between the two ends. The germline V gene has CDR1 SGHRS and CDR2 YFSETQ. CDR3 in amino acids: CASSPNPRSGRIRSPLHF. As DNA, the CDR3 is TGCGCCAGCAGCCCAAACCCTCGAAGCGGGCGAATCCGGTCACCCCTCCACTTT.

CDR3 DNA: TGTGCCAGTAGTTTGACTAGCGGCATTGGGAGCAATGAGCAGTTCTTC. It translates to CASSLTSGIGSNEQFF. The V gene is TRBV19, the J gene TRBJ2-1, with TRBD2 matching 9 bases. Germline CDR1 reads LNHDA; CDR2 reads SQIVND (reference sequence). The CDR3 is 16 residues long. With 5 bases clipped from V and 6 bases from J, the junction kept 11 bases outside the gene matches.

The chain recombines TRBV12-3 or TRBV12-4 with TRBJ2-1; 7 bases line up with TRBD1. V shed 6 bases and J 10 bases; nucleotides not matched to a gene: 9. The CDR3 contains 13 residues. CDR3 nucleotides: TGTGCCAGCAGGGAACAACAGGGGAACGAGCAGTTCTTC. Translated: CASREQQGNEQFF.

The rearrangement links TRBV19 to TRBJ2-1, with D possibly matching TRBD2 (6 bases). This CDR3 is built from 16 residues. V lost 5 bases and J lost 7, with 21 bases in between. Germline loops: CDR1 LNHDA, CDR2 SQIVND (reference sequence). CDR3 sequence reads: CASSPPFSGSRNEQFF. The CDR3 nucleotides are TGTGCCAGTAGTCCTCCGTTTAGCGGTAGTAGGAATGAGCAGTTCTTC.

The genes are TRBV28 and TRBJ1-6; no clear D. The ends were cut back, 6 bases at V and 5 bases at J, with 14 bases in the middle. Germline CDR1 and CDR2: MDHEN and SYDVKM. This CDR3 has 15 residues. The CDR3 region is CASRAGPGNNSPLHF. For the CDR3, the DNA is TGTGCCAGCAGAGCCGGGCCCGGGAATAATTCACCCCTCCACTTT.

The rearrangement joins TRBV6-6 to TRBJ2-5, with 7 nucleotides matching TRBD1. Germline CDR1 reads MNHNY; CDR2 reads SVGAGI (reference sequence). CDR3 length: 12 amino acids. Trimming at V came to 6 bases and at J to 3 bases, leaving 1 base not matched to a gene. CDR3 DNA sequence: TGTGCCAGCAGCCAGGGGGAAGAGACCCAGTACTTC. Amino acid sequence: CASSQGEETQYF.

The chain couples TRBV5-1 to TRBJ2-5; D is ambiguous. The CDR3 sequence is 15 residues long. Per the germline V gene, CDR1 is SGHRS and CDR2 is YFSETQ. Deletions cut 4 bases from V and 1 base from J, with 14 bases between. The DNA for the CDR3 is TGCGCCAGCAGCCCTGGCTTACAGACCCAAGAGACCCAGTACTTC. This encodes CASSPGLQTQETQYF.

The chain combines TRBV30 with TRBJ2-1, with a tentative D call TRBD1 (5 bases). The CDR3 is 13 residues long. Trimming left V 2 bases short and J 9 bases short, with 14 bases between. The germline V gene has CDR1 GTSNPN and CDR2 SVGIG (reference sequence). CDR3 residues: CAWSMFTGGEQFF. DNA for the CDR3: TGTGCCTGGAGTATGTTTACAGGTGGTGAGCAGTTCTTC.

V gene TRBV19 combines with J gene TRBJ2-5; 10 nucleotides align to TRBD2. After removal of 4 bases from V and 2 bases from J, the junction contained 22 bases not matched to a gene. Germline V gene lookup returns CDR1 LNHDA and CDR2 SQIVND (reference sequence). The CDR3 is made up of 21 amino acids. The CDR3 DNA reads TGTGCCAGTAGTAGGGGTGTGGGTAGCTGGGTAGCGGGAGGCCAGCAAGAGACCCAGTACTTC. Encoded protein: CASSRGVGSWVAGGQQETQYF.

This clone was recorded once. The CDR3 reads CASSPELAGVLHEQFF. The CDR3 DNA follows: TGCGCCAGCAGCCCCGAGCTAGCGGGAGTTCTCCATGAGCAGTTCTTC. V gene TRBV5-1 combines with J gene TRBJ2-1; TRBD2 matches at 10 bases. This CDR3 contains 16 residues. The ends lost 4 bases at V and 8 bases at J; junction bases unmatched: 12. Germline CDR1 is SGHRS and CDR2 is YFSETQ.